This T cell receptor (beta chain) came from a study of metastatic and nonmetastatic thyroid tumors. Background on the study: Malignant and benign thyroid patients had repertoires compared in peripheral blood and tumor or nodule tissue.

Germline CDR1 SGHRS, CDR2 YFSETQ. V was trimmed by 0 bases and J by 2 bases, leaving 7 bases between them. CDR3 length equals 14 residues. Prior to thyroid surgery, none of the patients had received any treatment. TCRdb called clones again from the PCR reads with MiXCR. The sample holds some 21,000 clones, 28% seen once. The source of this sequence is a male donor with papillary thyroid cancer or a benign thyroid nodule (not recorded which). Some clones in this sample may be carry-over from other donors' samples. The sequencing input was tumor tissue. The genes are TRBV5-1 and TRBJ2-3, with no clear D. CDR3 nucleotides: TGCGCCAGCAGCTTGGGGGCCCTCACAGATACGCAGTATTTT. Its translation: CASSLGALTDTQYF. The variable domain in full, with the rest retrieved from reference TRBV5-1 and TRBJ2-3, is KAGVTQTPRYLIKTRGQQVTLSCSPISGHRSVSWYQQTPGQGLQFLFEYFSETQRNKGNFPGRFSGRQFSNSRSEMNVSTLELGDSALYLCASSLGALTDTQYFGPGTRLTVL.